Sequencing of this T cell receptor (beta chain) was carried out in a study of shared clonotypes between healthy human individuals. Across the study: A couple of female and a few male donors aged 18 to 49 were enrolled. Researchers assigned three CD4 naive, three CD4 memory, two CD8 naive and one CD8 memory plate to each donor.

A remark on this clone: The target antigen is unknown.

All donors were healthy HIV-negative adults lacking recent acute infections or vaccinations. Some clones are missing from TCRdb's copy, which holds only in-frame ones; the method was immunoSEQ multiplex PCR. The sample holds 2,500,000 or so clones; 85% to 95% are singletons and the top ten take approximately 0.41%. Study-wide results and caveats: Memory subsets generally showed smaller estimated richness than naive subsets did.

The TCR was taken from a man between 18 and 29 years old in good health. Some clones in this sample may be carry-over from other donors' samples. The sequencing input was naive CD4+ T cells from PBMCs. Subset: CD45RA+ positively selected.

The CDR3 here is CASSQVGQGAAGELFF. CDR3 sequence (DNA): TGTGCCAGCAGCCAAGTGGGACAGGGGGCAGCCGGGGAGCTGTTTTTT. The chain couples TRBV7-2 to TRBJ2-2, with TRBD1 identical over 12 bases. With 5 bases clipped from V and 6 bases from J, the junction kept 7 bases outside the gene matches. This CDR3 contains 16 residues. The germline V gene has CDR1 SGHTA and CDR2 FQGNSA.